The clone carrying this TCR beta chain occurred a few times. Approximately 10 milliliters of peripheral blood were drawn from each donor into EDTA-treated tubes. This entry belongs to a study of blood T cells in healthy people across ages. The use of a sample-barcoded 5' primer and a J-beta primer mix characterized a second PCR of about 7 to 12 cycles. TCRdb processed the 5' RACE reads anew with MiXCR; each CDR3 protein has one entry. In the table there are about 1.6 million distinct CDR3 sequences, around 36% of which are singletons. The junction had 9 bases not matched to a gene; V was cut back by 6 bases and J by 14 bases. Germline assignment: CDR1 DFQATT and CDR2 SNEGSKA (reference sequence). The CDR3 extends over 11 amino acids.

The sequenced sample consisted of blood. The chain recombines TRBV20-1 with TRBJ2-3; 9 bases align to TRBD1. This TCR came from a woman under 40 in good health. The CDR3 DNA sequence: TGCAGTGCGACGACAGGGGGGTCTGGGTATTTT. Its translation is CSATTGGSGYF.